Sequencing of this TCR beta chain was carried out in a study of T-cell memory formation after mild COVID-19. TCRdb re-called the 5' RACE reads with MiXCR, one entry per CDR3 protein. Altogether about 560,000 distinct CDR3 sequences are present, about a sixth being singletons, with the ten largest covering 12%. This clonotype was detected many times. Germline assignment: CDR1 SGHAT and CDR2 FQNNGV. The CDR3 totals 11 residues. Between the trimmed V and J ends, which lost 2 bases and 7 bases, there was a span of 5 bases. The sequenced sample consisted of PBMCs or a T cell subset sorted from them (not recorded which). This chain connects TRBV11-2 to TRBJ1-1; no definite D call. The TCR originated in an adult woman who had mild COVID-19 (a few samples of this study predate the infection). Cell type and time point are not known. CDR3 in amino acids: CASSLSGEAFF. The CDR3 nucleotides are TGTGCCAGCAGCTTATCCGGTGAAGCTTTCTTT.